This T cell receptor beta chain emerged from a study of technical replicates of blood from several donors. TCRdb keeps only in-frame clones here, not all; method: immunoSEQ multiplex PCR. The sample lists about 80,000 clones, about 94% occurring once. The CDR3 contains 14 residues. Trimming removed 3 bases at V and 1 base at J, with 12 bases between. Germline V gene data show CDR1 as GTSNPN and CDR2 as SVGIG (reference sequence). This sequence joins TRBV30 and TRBJ2-5, with D possibly matching TRBD2 (6 bases). This clonotype originated in a human donor in good health. The sample taken for sequencing was T cells isolated from PBMCs. In DNA form, the CDR3 reads TGTGCCTGGAGGAGGACTACGTCCCAAGAGACCCAGTACTTC. Encoded protein: CAWRRTTSQETQYF.